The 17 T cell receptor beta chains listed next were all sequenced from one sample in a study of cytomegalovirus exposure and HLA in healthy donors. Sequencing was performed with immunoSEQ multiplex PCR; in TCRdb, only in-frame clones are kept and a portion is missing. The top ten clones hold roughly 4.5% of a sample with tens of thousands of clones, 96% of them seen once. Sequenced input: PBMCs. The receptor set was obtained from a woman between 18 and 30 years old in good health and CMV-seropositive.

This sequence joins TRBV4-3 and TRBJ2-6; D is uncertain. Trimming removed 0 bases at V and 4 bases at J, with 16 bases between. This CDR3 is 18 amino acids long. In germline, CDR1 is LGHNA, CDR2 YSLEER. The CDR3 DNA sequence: TGCGCCAGCAGCCAAGATGGTTCCTTGGCTTCGGGGGCCAACGTCCTGACTTTC. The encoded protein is CASSQDGSLASGANVLTF.

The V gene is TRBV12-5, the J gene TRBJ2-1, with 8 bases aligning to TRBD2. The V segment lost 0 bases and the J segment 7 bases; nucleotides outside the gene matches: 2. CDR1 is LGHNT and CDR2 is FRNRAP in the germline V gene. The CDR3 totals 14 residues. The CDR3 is CASGLVLAGNEQFF. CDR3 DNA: TGTGCTAGTGGTTTGGTCCTAGCGGGTAATGAGCAGTTCTTC.

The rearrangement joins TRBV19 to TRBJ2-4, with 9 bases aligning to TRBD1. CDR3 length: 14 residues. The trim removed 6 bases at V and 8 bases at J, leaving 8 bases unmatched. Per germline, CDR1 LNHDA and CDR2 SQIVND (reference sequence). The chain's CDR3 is CASRTTGGEDIQYF. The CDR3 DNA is TGTGCCAGTAGGACCACAGGGGGCGAGGACATTCAGTACTTC.

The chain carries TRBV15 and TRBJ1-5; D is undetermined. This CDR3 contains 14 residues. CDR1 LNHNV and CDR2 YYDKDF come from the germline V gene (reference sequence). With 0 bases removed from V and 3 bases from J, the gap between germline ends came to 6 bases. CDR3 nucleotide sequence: TGTGCCACCAGCAGAGATTCCCTCAATCAGCCCCAGCATTTT. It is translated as CATSRDSLNQPQHF.

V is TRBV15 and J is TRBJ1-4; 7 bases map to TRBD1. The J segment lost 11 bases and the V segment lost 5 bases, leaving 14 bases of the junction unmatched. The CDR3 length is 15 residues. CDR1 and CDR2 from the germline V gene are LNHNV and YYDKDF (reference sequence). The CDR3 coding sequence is TGTGCCACCAGCCCGGGACAGCCAGGGGTACGGAAACTGTTTTTT. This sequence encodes CATSPGQPGVRKLFF.

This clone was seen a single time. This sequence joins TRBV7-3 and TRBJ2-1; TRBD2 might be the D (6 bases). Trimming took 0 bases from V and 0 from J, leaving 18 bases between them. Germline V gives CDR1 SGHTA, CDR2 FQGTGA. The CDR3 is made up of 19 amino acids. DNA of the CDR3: TGTGCCAGCAGCTTAACTTCTAGCGACCATCAAAGCTCCTACAATGAGCAGTTCTTC. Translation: CASSLTSSDHQSSYNEQFF.

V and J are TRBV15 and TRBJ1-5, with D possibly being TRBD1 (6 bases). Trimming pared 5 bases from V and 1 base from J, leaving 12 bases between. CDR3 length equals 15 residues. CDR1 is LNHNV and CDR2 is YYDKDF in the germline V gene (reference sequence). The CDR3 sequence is CATSSRGASNQPQHF. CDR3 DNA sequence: TGTGCCACCAGCTCCAGGGGAGCCAGCAATCAGCCCCAGCATTTT.

The CDR3 nucleotides are TGTGCCAGCAGTTCGACTCGACAAGAGACCCAGTACTTC. Amino acid sequence: CASSSTRQETQYF. The chain uses TRBV27 and TRBJ2-5, with D unclear. This CDR3 has 13 amino acids. Germline V gene lookup returns CDR1 MNHEY and CDR2 SMNVEV (reference sequence). Trimming removed 4 bases from V and 2 bases from J, with 8 bases in between.

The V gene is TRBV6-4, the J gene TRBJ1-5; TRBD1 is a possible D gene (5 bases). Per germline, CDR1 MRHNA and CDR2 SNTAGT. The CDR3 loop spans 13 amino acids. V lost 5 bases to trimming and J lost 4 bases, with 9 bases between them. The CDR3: CASSLDMNQPQHF. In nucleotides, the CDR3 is TGTGCCAGCAGTTTGGACATGAATCAGCCCCAGCATTTT.

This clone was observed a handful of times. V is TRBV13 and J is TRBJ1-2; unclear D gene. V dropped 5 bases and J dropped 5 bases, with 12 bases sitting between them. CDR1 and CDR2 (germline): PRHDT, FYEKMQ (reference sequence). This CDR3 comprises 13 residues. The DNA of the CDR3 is TGTGCCAGCAGCCCCACGGGAGGGTATGGCTACACCTTC. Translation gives CASSPTGGYGYTF.

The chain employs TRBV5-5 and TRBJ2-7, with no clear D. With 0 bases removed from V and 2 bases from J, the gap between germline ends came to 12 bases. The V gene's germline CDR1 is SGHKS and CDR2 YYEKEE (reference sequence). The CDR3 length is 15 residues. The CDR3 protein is CASSLATLPPYEQYF. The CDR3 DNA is TGTGCCAGCAGCTTGGCGACTCTTCCCCCCTACGAGCAGTACTTC. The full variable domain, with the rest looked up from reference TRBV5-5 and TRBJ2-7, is DAGVTQSPTHLIKTRGQQVTLRCSPISGHKSVSWYQQVLGQGPQFIFQYYEKEERGRGNFPDRFSARQFPNYSSELNVNALLLGDSALYLCASSLATLPPYEQYFGPGTRLTVT.

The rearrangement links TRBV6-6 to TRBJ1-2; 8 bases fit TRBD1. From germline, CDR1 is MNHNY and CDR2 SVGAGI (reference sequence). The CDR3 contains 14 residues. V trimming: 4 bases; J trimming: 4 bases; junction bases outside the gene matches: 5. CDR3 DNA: TGTGCCAGCAGTTCAGGGGGCGACTCCTATGGCTACACCTTC. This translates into CASSSGGDSYGYTF.

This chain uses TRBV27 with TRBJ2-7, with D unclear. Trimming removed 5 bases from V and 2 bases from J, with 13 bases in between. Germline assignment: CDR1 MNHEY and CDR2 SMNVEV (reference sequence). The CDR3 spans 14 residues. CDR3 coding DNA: TGTGCCAGCAGTAGGAGCGCGATGGCCTACGAGCAGTACTTC. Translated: CASSRSAMAYEQYF.

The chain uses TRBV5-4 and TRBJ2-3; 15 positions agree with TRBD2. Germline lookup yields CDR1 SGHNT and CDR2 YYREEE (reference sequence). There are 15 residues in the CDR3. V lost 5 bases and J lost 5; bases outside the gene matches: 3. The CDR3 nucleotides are TGTGCCAGCAGTGAGGGACTAGCGGGAGGAGATACGCAGTATTTT. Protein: CASSEGLAGGDTQYF.

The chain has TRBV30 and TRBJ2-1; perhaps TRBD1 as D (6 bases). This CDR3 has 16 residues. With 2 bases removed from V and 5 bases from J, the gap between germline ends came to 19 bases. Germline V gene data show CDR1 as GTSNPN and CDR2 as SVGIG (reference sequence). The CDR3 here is CAWSPGTQTINNEQFF. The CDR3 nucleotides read TGTGCCTGGAGTCCCGGGACACAAACAATAAACAATGAGCAGTTCTTC.

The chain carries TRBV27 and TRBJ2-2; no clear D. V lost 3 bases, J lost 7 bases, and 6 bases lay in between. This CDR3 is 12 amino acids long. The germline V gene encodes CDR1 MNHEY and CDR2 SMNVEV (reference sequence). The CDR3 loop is CASSLANGELFF. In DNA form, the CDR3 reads TGTGCCAGCAGTTTGGCAAACGGGGAGCTGTTTTTT.

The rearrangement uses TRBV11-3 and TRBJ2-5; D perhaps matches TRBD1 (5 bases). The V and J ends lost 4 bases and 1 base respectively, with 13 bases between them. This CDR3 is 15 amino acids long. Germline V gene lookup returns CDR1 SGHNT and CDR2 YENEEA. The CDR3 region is CASSSLDGAQETQYF. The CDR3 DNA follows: TGTGCCAGCAGCTCCCTTGATGGGGCCCAAGAGACCCAGTACTTC.